A selection of T cell receptor beta chains follows, all from one sample in a study of shared clonotypes between healthy human individuals. Sequencing used immunoSEQ multiplex PCR; TCRdb keeps in-frame clones, though not all of them. Found here are 1,500,000 or so clones, 96% of them singletons; the top ten hold approximately 1.1%. Sequencing was done on a sample of naive CD4+ T cells sorted from blood. The receptors shown here come from a young man in good health. The CDR3 runs from the conserved cysteine through the conserved F or W. D genes are given only for firm matches. Some rows mark clone size as missing; the rest say once, few, many or name a class of expanded clone.

cdr3_nt | cdr3_aa | j_call | d_call | clone_size | v_call
TGTGCCACATCTAGCGGCGACCAGGGCCCGTACGAGCAGTACTTC | CATSSGDQGPYEQYF | TRBJ2-7 | TRBD2 | - | TRBV19
TGTGCCAGCAGCCCCCTGGGACTAGGGGGACACAATGAGCAGTTCTTC | CASSPLGLGGHNEQFF | TRBJ2-1 | TRBD2 | - | TRBV7-9
TGTGCCTGGAGCCAGGACGGTGCCCAACAGCCCCAGCATTTT | CAWSQDGAQQPQHF | TRBJ1-5 | - | - | TRBV30
TGTGCCAGCACCCTGGGTCTCCCGGCGGGGGGCTACACCTTC | CASTLGLPAGGYTF | TRBJ1-2 | - | - | TRBV2
TGTGCTAGCCAATTGCAGGGGGCTCCTACCGGGGAGCTGTTTTTT | CASQLQGAPTGELFF | TRBJ2-2 | TRBD1 | - | TRBV12-5
TGCGCCAGCAGCTCGGGACTAGCGGGAACAGATACGCAGTATTTT | CASSSGLAGTDTQYF | TRBJ2-3 | TRBD2 | - | TRBV5-1
TGTGCCAGCAGCCCCTTCCCGCGGGAGGGCTCCTACAATGAGCAGTTCTTC | CASSPFPREGSYNEQFF | TRBJ2-1 | TRBD2 | - | TRBV7-2
TGTGCCAGTCAAGAGGGACGGACCTATGGCTACACCTTC | CASQEGRTYGYTF | TRBJ1-2 | - | - | TRBV6-1
TGTGCCACAAAGCCAGGGTTAAGGGAGGGGTACGAGCAGTACTTC | CATKPGLREGYEQYF | TRBJ2-7 | TRBD2 | - | TRBV28
TGCGCCAGCAGCGGCCGCCAGGGGGATGGTCTAGAAAAACTGTTTTTT | CASSGRQGDGLEKLFF | TRBJ1-4 | TRBD1 | - | TRBV5-1
TGTGCCAGCAGCTTGGAACTCCTAGATAATGAGCAGTTCTTC | CASSLELLDNEQFF | TRBJ2-1 | - | once | TRBV5-4
TGTGCCAGCAGTGACACCCCTTCGGCAGATACGCAGTATTTT | CASSDTPSADTQYF | TRBJ2-3 | - | - | TRBV6-4
TGTGCCAGCAGCGTAGACTTAGGACGTACTGGAAACACCATATATTTT | CASSVDLGRTGNTIYF | TRBJ1-3 | - | - | TRBV9
TGTGCCAGCAGCCCTGACAGGAAAAAGCAGTTCTTC | CASSPDRKKQFF | TRBJ2-1 | - | - | TRBV5-6
TGTGCCAGCAGCAAAGCGAGGGGGCGTGCAAGTCGAAGCGGTAGCTCCTACGAGCAGTACTTC | CASSKARGRASRSGSSYEQYF | TRBJ2-7 | - | - | TRBV21-1
TGTGCCAGCAGCTTAGCGACAGGGGGCTTCGTCACTGAAGCTTTCTTT | CASSLATGGFVTEAFF | TRBJ1-1 | TRBD1 | - | TRBV7-6
TGTGCCAGCAGCTTGTACGATCAGCCCCAGCATTTT | CASSLYDQPQHF | TRBJ1-5 | - | - | TRBV5-5
TGTGCCAGCAGCACCATTCGTCGGCCATACGAGCAGTACTTC | CASSTIRRPYEQYF | TRBJ2-7 | - | - | TRBV11-2
TGTGCCAGCAGCCCTGGGACTTACACAGATACGCAGTATTTT | CASSPGTYTDTQYF | TRBJ2-3 | - | - | TRBV7-9
TGTGCCACCATGACTAGCGGGAGTCAAATTAACGAGCAGTACTTC | CATMTSGSQINEQYF | TRBJ2-7 | TRBD2 | - | TRBV7-8
TGTGCCAGCAGTGAGAATAGCCTGAGCAATCAGCCCCAGCATTTT | CASSENSLSNQPQHF | TRBJ1-5 | - | - | TRBV2
TGTGCCAGCAGCGAGCAGGGCATGAACACTGAAGCTTTCTTT | CASSEQGMNTEAFF | TRBJ1-1 | - | - | TRBV5-4
TGTGCCAGCAGTTTCCTAGGGATCTACGAGCAGTACTTC | CASSFLGIYEQYF | TRBJ2-7 | - | - | TRBV28